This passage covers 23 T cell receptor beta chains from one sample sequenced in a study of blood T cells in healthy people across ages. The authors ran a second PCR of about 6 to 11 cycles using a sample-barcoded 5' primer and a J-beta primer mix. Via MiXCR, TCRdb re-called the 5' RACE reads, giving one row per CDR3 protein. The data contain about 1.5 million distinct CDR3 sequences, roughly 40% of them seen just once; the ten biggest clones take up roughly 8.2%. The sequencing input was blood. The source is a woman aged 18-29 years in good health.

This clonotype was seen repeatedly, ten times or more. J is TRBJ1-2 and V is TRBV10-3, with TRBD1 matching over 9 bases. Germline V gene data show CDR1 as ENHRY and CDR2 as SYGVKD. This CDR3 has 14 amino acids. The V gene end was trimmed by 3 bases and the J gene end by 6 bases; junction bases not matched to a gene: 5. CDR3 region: CAISDSGTGNGYTF. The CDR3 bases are TGTGCCATCAGTGATTCCGGGACAGGGAATGGCTACACCTTC.

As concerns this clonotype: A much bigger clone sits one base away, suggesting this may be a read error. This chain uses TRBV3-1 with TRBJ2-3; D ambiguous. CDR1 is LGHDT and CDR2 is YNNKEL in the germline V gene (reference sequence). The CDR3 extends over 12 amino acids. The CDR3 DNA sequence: TGTGCCAGCGGCCAGACGACAGATACGCAGTATTTT. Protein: CASGQTTDTQYF.

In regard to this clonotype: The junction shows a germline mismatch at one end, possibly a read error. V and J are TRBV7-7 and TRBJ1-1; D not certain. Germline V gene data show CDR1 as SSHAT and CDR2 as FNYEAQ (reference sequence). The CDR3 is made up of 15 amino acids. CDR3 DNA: TGTGCTAGCAGCTTAGTCCCGGGTTCATCGACTGAAGCTTTCTTT. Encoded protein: CASSLVPGSSTEAFF.

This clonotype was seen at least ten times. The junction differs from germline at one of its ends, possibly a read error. The CDR3 DNA is TGCGCCAGCAGGGAGTCGGGCGGAGGGACTAAAGAGACCCAGTACTTC. Its protein is CASRESGGGTKETQYF. The V gene is TRBV10-2, the J gene TRBJ2-5, with 7 bases identical to TRBD2. This CDR3 has 16 residues. Germline CDR1 and CDR2: WSHSY and SAAADI.

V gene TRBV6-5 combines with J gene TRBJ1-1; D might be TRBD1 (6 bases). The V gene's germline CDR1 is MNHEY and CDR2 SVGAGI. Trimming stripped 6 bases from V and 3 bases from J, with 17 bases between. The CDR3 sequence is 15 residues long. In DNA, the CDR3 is TGTGCCAGCAGCCGACTCAGGGGAGAATACACTGAAGCTTTCTTT. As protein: CASSRLRGEYTEAFF.

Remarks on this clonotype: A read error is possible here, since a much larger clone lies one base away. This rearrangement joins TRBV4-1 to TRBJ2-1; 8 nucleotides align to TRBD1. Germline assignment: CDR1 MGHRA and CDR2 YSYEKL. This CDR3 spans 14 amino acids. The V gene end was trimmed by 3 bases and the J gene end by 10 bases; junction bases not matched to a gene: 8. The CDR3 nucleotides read TGCGCCAGCAGCCAGGCAGGGGGCCAATACGAGCAGTTCTTC. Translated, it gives CASSQAGGQYEQFF.

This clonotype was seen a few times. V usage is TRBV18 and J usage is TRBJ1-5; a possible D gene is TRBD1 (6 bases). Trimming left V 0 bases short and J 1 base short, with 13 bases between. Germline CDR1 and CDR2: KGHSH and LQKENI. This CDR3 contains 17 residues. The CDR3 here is CASSPPGGRSSNQPQHF. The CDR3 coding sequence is TGTGCCAGCTCACCACCTGGGGGCCGTTCAAGCAATCAGCCCCAGCATTTT.

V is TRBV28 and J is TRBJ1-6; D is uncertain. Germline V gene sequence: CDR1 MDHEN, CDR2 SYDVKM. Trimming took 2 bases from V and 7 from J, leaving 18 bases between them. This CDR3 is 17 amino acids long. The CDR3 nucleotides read TGTGCCAGCAGTTTAGCAGGTACCTACCAGGAAAATTCACCCCTCCACTTT. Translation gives CASSLAGTYQENSPLHF.

The CDR3 protein is CASSPASTLNQPQHF. Here the CDR3 DNA reads TGTGCCAGCAGTCCGGCAAGTACACTTAATCAGCCCCAGCATTTT. The chain carries TRBV27 and TRBJ1-5; D is unclear. The V end lost 5 bases, the J end lost 4 bases, and 15 bases lay between the germline ends. The length of the CDR3 is 15 residues. Germline CDR1 reads MNHEY; CDR2 reads SMNVEV (reference sequence).

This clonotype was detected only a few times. CDR3 sequence: CASSDLQFGGEGNQPQHF. The CDR3 DNA is TGTGCCAGCAGTGATCTTCAGTTTGGAGGTGAGGGCAATCAGCCCCAGCATTTT. The chain is built from TRBV2 and TRBJ1-5; D is unclear. This CDR3 is built from 18 residues. The V gene lost 3 bases and the J gene lost 2 bases, with 20 bases spanning the gap. CDR1 and CDR2 from the germline V gene are SNHLY and FYNNEI.

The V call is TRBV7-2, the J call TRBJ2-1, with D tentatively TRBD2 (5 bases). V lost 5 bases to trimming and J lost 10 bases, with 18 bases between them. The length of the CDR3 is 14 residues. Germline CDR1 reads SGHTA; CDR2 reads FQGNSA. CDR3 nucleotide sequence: TGTGCCAGCAGCACCCGGACGGGATTTGGGGAGCAGTTCTTC. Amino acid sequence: CASSTRTGFGEQFF.

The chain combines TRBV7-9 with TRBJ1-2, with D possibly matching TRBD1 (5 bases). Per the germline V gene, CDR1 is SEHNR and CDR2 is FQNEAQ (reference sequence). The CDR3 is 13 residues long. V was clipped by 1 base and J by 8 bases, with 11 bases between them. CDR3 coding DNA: TGTGCCAGCAGCTTAGGGCAGGGCCCCGGCTACACCTTC. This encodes CASSLGQGPGYTF.

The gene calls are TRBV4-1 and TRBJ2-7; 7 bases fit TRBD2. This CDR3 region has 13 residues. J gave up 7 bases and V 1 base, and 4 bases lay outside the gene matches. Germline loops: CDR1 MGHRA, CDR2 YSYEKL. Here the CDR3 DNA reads TGCGCCAGCAGCCAAGCGCGGGAGCTGGAGCAGTACTTC. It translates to CASSQARELEQYF.

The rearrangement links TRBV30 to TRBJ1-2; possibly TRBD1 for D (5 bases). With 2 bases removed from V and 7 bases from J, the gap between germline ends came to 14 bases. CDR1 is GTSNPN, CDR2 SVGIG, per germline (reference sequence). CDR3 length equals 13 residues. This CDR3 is CAWSPGGASGYTF. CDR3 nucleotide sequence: TGTGCCTGGAGTCCCGGTGGGGCGAGTGGCTACACCTTC.

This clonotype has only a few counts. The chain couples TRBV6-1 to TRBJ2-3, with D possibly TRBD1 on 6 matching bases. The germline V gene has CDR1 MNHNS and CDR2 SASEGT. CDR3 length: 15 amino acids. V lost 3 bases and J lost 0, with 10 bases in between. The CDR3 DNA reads TGTGCCAGCAGTGATAGGGGGATAAGCACAGATACGCAGTATTTT. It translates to CASSDRGISTDTQYF.

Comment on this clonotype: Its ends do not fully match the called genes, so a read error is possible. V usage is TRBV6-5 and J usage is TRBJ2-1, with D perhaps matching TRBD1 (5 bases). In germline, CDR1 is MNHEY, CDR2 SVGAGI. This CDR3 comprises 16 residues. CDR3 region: CAGSYRRTSFVDEQFF. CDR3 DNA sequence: TGTGCCGGCAGTTACCGCCGGACATCCTTTGTAGATGAGCAGTTCTTC.

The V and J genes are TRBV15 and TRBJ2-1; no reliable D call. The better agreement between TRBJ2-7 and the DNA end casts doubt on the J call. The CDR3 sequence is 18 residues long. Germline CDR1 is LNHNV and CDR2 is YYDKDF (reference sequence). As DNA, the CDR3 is TGTGCCACCAGCAGAGAAAGGTCCCTGCTTAGCTCCTACAATGAGCAGTACTTC. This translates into CATSRERSLLSSYNEQYF.

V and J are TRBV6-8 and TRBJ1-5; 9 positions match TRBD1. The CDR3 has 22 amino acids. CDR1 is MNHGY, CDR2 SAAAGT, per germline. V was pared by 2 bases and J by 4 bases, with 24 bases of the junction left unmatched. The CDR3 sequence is CASSYPSARDRALRRANQPQHF. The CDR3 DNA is TGTGCCAGCAGTTACCCCTCGGCCCGGGACAGGGCCCTCAGGCGGGCTAATCAGCCCCAGCATTTT.

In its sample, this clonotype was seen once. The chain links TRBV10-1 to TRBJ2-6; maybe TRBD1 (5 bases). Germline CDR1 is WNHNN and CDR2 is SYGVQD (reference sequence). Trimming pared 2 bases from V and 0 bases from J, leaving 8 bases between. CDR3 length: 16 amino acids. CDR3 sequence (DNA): TGCGCCAGCAGTGAGGACAGTCTCTCTGGGGCCAACGTCCTGACTTTC. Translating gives CASSEDSLSGANVLTF.

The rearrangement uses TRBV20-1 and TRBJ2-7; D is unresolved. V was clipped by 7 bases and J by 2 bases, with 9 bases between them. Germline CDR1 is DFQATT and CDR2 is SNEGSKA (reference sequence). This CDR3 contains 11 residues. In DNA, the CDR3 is TGCAGTGTATCAGACCCCTACGAGCAGTACTTC. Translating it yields CSVSDPYEQYF.

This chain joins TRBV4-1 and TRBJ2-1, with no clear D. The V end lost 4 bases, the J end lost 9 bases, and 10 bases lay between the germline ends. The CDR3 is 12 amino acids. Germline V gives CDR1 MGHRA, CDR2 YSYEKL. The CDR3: CASSPGPAEQFF. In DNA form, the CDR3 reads TGCGCCAGCAGCCCTGGTCCCGCTGAGCAGTTCTTC.

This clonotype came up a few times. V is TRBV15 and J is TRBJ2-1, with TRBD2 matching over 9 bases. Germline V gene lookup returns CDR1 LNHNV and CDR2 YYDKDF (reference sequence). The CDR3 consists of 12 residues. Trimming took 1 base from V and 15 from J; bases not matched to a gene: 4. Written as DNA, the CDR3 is TGTGCCACCAGCAGAGGAAGCGGGAGGATGTTCTTC. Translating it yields CATSRGSGRMFF.

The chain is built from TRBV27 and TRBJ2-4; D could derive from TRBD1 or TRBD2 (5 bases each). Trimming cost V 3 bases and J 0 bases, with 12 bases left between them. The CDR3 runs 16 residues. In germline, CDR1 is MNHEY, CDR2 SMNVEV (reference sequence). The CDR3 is CASSFGTEIAKNIQYF. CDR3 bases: TGTGCCAGCAGTTTCGGGACCGAAATAGCCAAAAACATTCAGTACTTC.